This paragraph reports one T cell receptor beta chain. Authors' processing steps: Estimated nucleated cell counts came from reference gene primer amplification. The method was immunoSEQ multiplex PCR; TCRdb's version includes in-frame clones alone and lacks a portion of them. V, J and clone size are those of that table, while D and trimming were read from the DNA. In the table there are fewer than 350,000 clones, roughly nine tenths of which are singletons. The V and J ends lost 5 bases and 8 bases respectively, with 12 bases between them. CDR1 and CDR2 from the germline V gene are KGHDR and SFDVKD. CDR3 length: 13 amino acids. The data derive from a study of blood T cell repertoires in COVID-19. Whole-study context: The origin of the acute and convalescent COVID-19 samples was the United States, Italy and Spain. T cells, B-cell-depleted T cells, or PBMCs provided the cDNA or gDNA that served as material.

This clonotype was sampled from a man in his 60s who had recovered from COVID-19. This chain uses TRBV24-1 with TRBJ2-1, with D hard to call. The material sequenced was PBMCs or T cells enriched from blood (not recorded which). The CDR3 loop is CATSGISRYEQFF. The CDR3 nucleotides read TGTGCCACCAGTGGAATCAGCAGGTATGAGCAGTTCTTC.